Detailed here is one T cell receptor (beta chain). Produced via immunoSEQ multiplex PCR; TCRdb's table is partial and in-frame only. There are more than 110,000 clones in the sample; about 88% occur only once, and 8% to 9.5% lies in the top ten. From germline, CDR1 is MNHEY and CDR2 SVGAGI. This CDR3 has 13 residues. Trimming removed 6 bases at V and 3 bases at J, with 12 bases between. This sample is part of a study of control samples from healthy donors and cancer patients. V usage is TRBV6-5 and J usage is TRBJ2-7, with D possibly being TRBD2 (6 bases). The material sequenced was blood. The TCR comes from a woman between 25 and 40 years old in good health. Here the CDR3 reads CASRPGLNYEQYF. The CDR3 nucleotides are TGTGCCAGCAGGCCGGGACTGAACTACGAGCAGTACTTC.